This TCR beta chain was observed in a study of blood T cell repertoires in COVID-19. The J segment lost 2 bases and the V segment lost 0 bases, leaving 7 bases of the junction unmatched. The CDR3 loop spans 17 amino acids. Germline loops: CDR1 MNHEY, CDR2 SVGEGT. As handled by the study authors: Amplifying reference gene primers gave estimates of nucleated cell counts. TCRdb keeps only in-frame clones here, not all; method: immunoSEQ multiplex PCR. For V, J and clone size, that table is used; D and trimming come from the DNA. In the table there are a few hundred thousand clones, approximately 86% of which are singletons.

Sequencing was carried out using peripheral blood. The V and J genes are TRBV6-2 or TRBV6-3 and TRBJ1-3; TRBD1 agrees at 7 bases. The receptor's source is a man between 18 and 29 years old with active or convalescent COVID-19. In DNA, the CDR3 is TGTGCCAGCAGTTACTCGTGGGACAGCGTTACTGGAAACACCATATATTTT. Protein: CASSYSWDSVTGNTIYF.